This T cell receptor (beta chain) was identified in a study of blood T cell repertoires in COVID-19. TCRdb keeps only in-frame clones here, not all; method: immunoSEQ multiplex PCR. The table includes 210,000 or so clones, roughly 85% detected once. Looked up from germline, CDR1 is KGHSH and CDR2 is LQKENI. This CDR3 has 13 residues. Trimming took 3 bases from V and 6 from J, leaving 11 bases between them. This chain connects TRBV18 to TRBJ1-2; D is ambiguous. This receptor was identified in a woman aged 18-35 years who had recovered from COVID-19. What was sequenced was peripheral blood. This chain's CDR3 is CASSPGLDHGYTF. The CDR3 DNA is TGTGCCAGCTCACCCGGACTGGACCATGGCTACACCTTC.